Below are 25 T cell receptor beta chains sequenced from a single sample in a study of T cell repertoires in cytomegalovirus infection. TCRdb itself ran the reads through MiXCR, one entry per CDR3 protein. The repertoire consists of about 740,000 distinct CDR3 sequences, with approximately 40% occurring once and the leading ten covering 2.5% to 3.5%. What was sequenced was PBMCs. The origin of the receptors is a human donor in good health (CMV status not recorded). Some clones in this sample may be carry-over from other donors' samples.

About this clonotype itself: A read error may explain this, as a much larger clone is one base away. The chain is built from TRBV7-6 and TRBJ2-5; 7 nucleotides match TRBD1. This CDR3 is 17 amino acids long. Trimming cost V 4 bases and J 1 base; bases outside gene matches: 12. Germline CDR1 is SGHVS and CDR2 is FNYEAQ. CDR3 loop: CASSYPDDRALQETQYF. CDR3 coding DNA: TGTGCCAGCAGCTATCCCGACGACAGGGCCCTCCAAGAGACCCAGTACTTC.

CDR3 DNA sequence: TGTGCCAAAAGGGACAGGGGATTAGGCGGGGAGCTGTTTTTT. Its translation: CAKRDRGLGGELFF. The chain links TRBV2 to TRBJ2-2; 10 bases are a match to TRBD1. CDR3 length: 14 amino acids. Trimming removed 10 bases from V and 7 bases from J; junction bases left unmatched: 9. Germline values: CDR1 SNHLY, CDR2 FYNNEI.

V and J are TRBV4-1 and TRBJ1-1, with 10 bases matching TRBD1. The CDR3 is 15 amino acids. The V gene end was trimmed by 4 bases and the J gene end by 5 bases; junction bases not matched to a gene: 7. Germline V gives CDR1 MGHRA, CDR2 YSYEKL. The CDR3 bases are TGCGCCAGCAGCCGAGTCGGACAGGGGGAAACTGAAGCTTTCTTT. It specifies CASSRVGQGETEAFF.

The chain couples TRBV29-1 to TRBJ2-1; 8 bases agree with TRBD2. CDR3 length: 15 amino acids. V dropped 4 bases and J dropped 0; count of bases not matched to a gene: 5. Germline lookup yields CDR1 SQVTM and CDR2 ANQGSEA. CDR3 residues: CSVAGGAPSYNEQFF. The CDR3 DNA reads as TGCAGCGTTGCGGGGGGGGCTCCCTCCTACAATGAGCAGTTCTTC.

The genes are TRBV7-2 and TRBJ1-1, with D unresolved. V was clipped by 6 bases and J by 1 base, with 12 bases between them. Germline loops: CDR1 SGHTA, CDR2 FQGNSA. The CDR3 totals 14 residues. The CDR3 sequence is CASSNFLGNTEAFF. The CDR3 DNA reads TGTGCCAGCAGTAATTTCCTGGGGAACACTGAAGCTTTCTTT. Full variable domain (missing parts from reference TRBV7-2 and TRBJ1-1): GAGVSQSPSNKVTEKGKDVELRCDPISGHTALYWYRQSLGQGLEFLIYFQGNSAPDKSGLPSDRFSAERTGGSVSTLTIQRTQQEDSAVYLCASSNFLGNTEAFFGQGTRLTVV.

This clonotype showed up many times. The chain joins TRBV28 to TRBJ1-1; D is perhaps TRBD1 (6 bases). V was cut by 4 bases and J by 1 base, with 10 bases left in between. The CDR3 loop spans 14 amino acids. The germline V gene encodes CDR1 MDHEN and CDR2 SYDVKM. The CDR3 sequence: CASSSGRGNTEAFF. CDR3 bases: TGTGCCAGCAGTTCAGGCAGGGGGAACACTGAAGCTTTCTTT.

This clonotype was counted between two and nine times. The chain links TRBV24-1 to TRBJ2-4; TRBD2 might be the D (6 bases). The CDR3 contains 15 residues. V was cut by 5 bases and J by 0 bases, with 10 bases left in between. In germline, CDR1 is KGHDR, CDR2 SFDVKD. CDR3: CATSGSGVAKNIQYF. In DNA, the CDR3 is TGTGCCACCAGTGGCTCGGGGGTAGCCAAAAACATTCAGTACTTC.

Note on this clonotype: Since the CDR3 does not end with the conserved phenylalanine or tryptophan, this likely comes from a read error. The chain employs TRBV7-2 and TRBJ2-7; 7 bases fit TRBD2. The CDR3 contains 21 residues. With 5 bases clipped from V and 0 bases from J, the junction kept 25 bases outside the gene matches. In germline, CDR1 is SGHTA, CDR2 FQGNSA. The CDR3 DNA is TGTGCCAGCAGCACCCGACTAGCCCACAACCGAAACACCGAAATCTCCTACGAGCAGTACCTC. As protein: CASSTRLAHNRNTEISYEQYL.

The CDR3 is CASSLAADRPNTGELFF. In nucleotides, the CDR3 is TGTGCCAGCAGCTTAGCCGCCGACAGGCCCAACACCGGGGAGCTGTTTTTT. The chain combines TRBV7-6 with TRBJ2-2; D may be TRBD1 (6 bases). Germline lookup yields CDR1 SGHVS and CDR2 FNYEAQ. The CDR3 covers 17 residues. V shed 0 bases and J shed 2 bases, with 13 bases lying between them.

V gene TRBV5-4 combines with J gene TRBJ1-1; a weak D match, TRBD1 (5 bases). Trimming removed 4 bases from V and 1 base from J, with 11 bases in between. This CDR3 region has 14 residues. Germline CDR1 reads SGHNT; CDR2 reads YYREEE (reference sequence). CDR3 in amino acids: CASSVQGWNTEAFF. As DNA, the CDR3 is TGTGCCAGCAGCGTCCAGGGTTGGAACACTGAAGCTTTCTTT.

The chain joins TRBV27 to TRBJ1-5; no reliable D call. The CDR3 runs 13 residues. CDR1 is MNHEY and CDR2 is SMNVEV in the germline V gene (reference sequence). The germline V and J ends were trimmed by 3 bases and 11 bases, with 14 bases remaining between them. CDR3 bases: TGTGCCAGCAGTTTGTCGGCAGGAAGGACCCAGCATTTT. This codes for CASSLSAGRTQHF.

V usage is TRBV6-5 and J usage is TRBJ1-5; the D gene is possibly TRBD1 (5 bases). Trimming took 6 bases from V and 10 from J, leaving 16 bases between them. Germline CDR1 and CDR2: MNHEY and SVGAGI. The CDR3 is 13 residues long. As DNA, the CDR3 is TGTGCCAGCAGGGGGGGACGCAGCAGACCCCAGCATTTT. It encodes CASRGGRSRPQHF.

This clonotype was picked up a small number of times. The rearrangement joins TRBV6-2 or TRBV6-3 to TRBJ2-7, with D perhaps TRBD1 or TRBD2 (5 bases each). Germline lookup yields CDR1 MNHEY and CDR2 SVGEGT. The CDR3 sequence is 14 residues long. Trimming cost V 6 bases and J 4 bases, with 16 bases left between them. The CDR3 region is CASSPGTRSYEQYF. For the CDR3, the DNA is TGTGCCAGCAGCCCCGGGACCAGATCTTACGAGCAGTACTTC.

This clonotype occurred a few times. This chain joins TRBV12-3 or TRBV12-4 and TRBJ1-5, with a tentative D call TRBD1 (5 bases). The CDR3 sequence is 17 residues long. Trimming took off 6 bases at V and 1 base at J, with 19 bases between the two ends. The DNA for the CDR3 is TGTGCCAGCAGCCTGTGGCTGGGGGATTGGAGCAATCAGCCCCAGCATTTT. This gives the protein CASSLWLGDWSNQPQHF.

The chain couples TRBV6-1 to TRBJ2-5, with TRBD1 identical over 8 bases. V gave up 6 bases and J gave up 1 base; unmatched junction bases: 4. The germline V gene encodes CDR1 MNHNS and CDR2 SASEGT. This CDR3 comprises 14 residues. DNA for the CDR3: TGTGCCAGCAGGGCAGGGGGCACCCAAGAGACCCAGTACTTC. This codes for CASRAGGTQETQYF.

The chain couples TRBV5-1 to TRBJ2-7, with TRBD2 as a possible D gene (5 bases). V lost 2 bases, J lost 2 bases, and 17 bases lay in between. Germline V gives CDR1 SGHRS, CDR2 YFSETQ. The CDR3 consists of 16 residues. The CDR3 sequence: CASSFPGASPTYEQYF. CDR3 nucleotides: TGCGCCAGCAGCTTTCCGGGCGCTAGCCCGACCTACGAGCAGTACTTC.

CDR3 coding DNA: TGTGCCAGCCAAACGGGCCGACAGCGTAACACTGAAGCTTTCTTT. It yields the protein CASQTGRQRNTEAFF. The chain is built from TRBV6-1 and TRBJ1-1, with a weak D call TRBD1 (5 bases). V was trimmed by 8 bases and J by 2 bases, leaving 18 bases between them. The CDR3 is made up of 15 amino acids. Germline V gives CDR1 MNHNS, CDR2 SASEGT.

The chain employs TRBV29-1 and TRBJ2-7; D gene ambiguous. Trimming cost V 3 bases and J 5 bases, with 14 bases left between them. The CDR3 is 13 amino acids. Germline CDR1 and CDR2: SQVTM and ANQGSEA. CDR3 nucleotides: TGCAGCGTTGATACGGCCGCGAACAACGAGCAGTACTTC. It is translated as CSVDTAANNEQYF.

This rearrangement joins TRBV4-1 to TRBJ2-7, with D possibly called TRBD1 or TRBD2 (6 bases each). Trimming stripped 4 bases from V and 7 bases from J, with 17 bases between. CDR3 length: 14 residues. Germline V gene data show CDR1 as MGHRA and CDR2 as YSYEKL. The CDR3 loop is CASSPRGDPREQYF. The CDR3 nucleotides are TGCGCCAGCAGCCCAAGGGGGGATCCTCGGGAGCAGTACTTC.

V is TRBV7-2 and J is TRBJ2-7, with 12 bases identical to TRBD2. Germline V CDR1 and CDR2: SGHTA, FQGNSA. The CDR3 totals 14 residues. J gave up 2 bases and V 4 bases, and 0 bases lay outside the gene matches. The DNA for the CDR3 is TGTGCCAGCAGCTCTAGCGGGGGGGCCTACGAGCAGTACTTC. Protein sequence: CASSSSGGAYEQYF.

The V gene is TRBV25-1, the J gene TRBJ2-2; perhaps TRBD2 as D (6 bases). Trimming took 3 bases from V and 10 from J, leaving 9 bases between them. CDR1 and CDR2 from the germline V gene are MGHDK and SYGVNS. CDR3 length: 12 amino acids. The CDR3 region has the DNA TGTGCCAGCAGTGAGGAGGGCCTGGAGCTGTTTTTT. As protein: CASSEEGLELFF.

The genes are TRBV7-2 and TRBJ2-3, with unresolved D. The CDR3 totals 13 residues. Germline CDR1 reads SGHTA; CDR2 reads FQGNSA. With 4 bases removed from V and 0 bases from J, the gap between germline ends came to 5 bases. CDR3 DNA sequence: TGTGCCAGCAGCTCAGAAAGCACAGATACGCAGTATTTT. This encodes CASSSESTDTQYF.

This clonotype was seen more than once but under ten times. The chain carries TRBV10-3 and TRBJ1-5; no reliable D call. This CDR3 contains 16 residues. Germline lookup yields CDR1 ENHRY and CDR2 SYGVKD. V lost 2 bases, J lost 2 bases, and 13 bases lay in between. The CDR3 is CAISERGASGNQPQHF. The DNA of the CDR3 is TGTGCCATCAGTGAGAGAGGTGCGAGTGGCAATCAGCCCCAGCATTTT.

A few counts support this clonotype. The chain employs TRBV19 and TRBJ1-2; D is uncertain. This CDR3 is 15 amino acids long. V shed 6 bases and J shed 4 bases, with 18 bases lying between them. The germline V gene has CDR1 LNHDA and CDR2 SQIVND (reference sequence). The chain's CDR3 is CASSRLEGSIYGYTF. The CDR3 bases are TGTGCCAGTAGCCGCCTCGAAGGCTCGATCTATGGCTACACCTTC.

The sample holds many counts of this clonotype. This chain links TRBV7-2 with TRBJ2-5, with 7 nucleotides matching TRBD2. V was clipped by 1 base and J by 1 base; unmatched bases: 6. There are 16 residues in the CDR3. The germline V gene encodes CDR1 SGHTA and CDR2 FQGNSA. CDR3 coding DNA: TGTGCCAGCAGCTTAGGGGCGGGAGTTGGCCAAGAGACCCAGTACTTC. Its translation: CASSLGAGVGQETQYF. The full variable domain, in which reference TRBV7-2 and TRBJ2-5 provide the parts outside the CDR3, is GAGVSQSPSNKVTEKGKDVELRCDPISGHTALYWYRQSLGQGLEFLIYFQGNSAPDKSGLPSDRFSAERTGGSVSTLTIQRTQQEDSAVYLCASSLGAGVGQETQYFGPGTRLLVL.